Described below is a single T cell receptor (beta chain) sequence and its context. These data are taken from a study of sequential checkpoint blockade in melanoma. The overall study: First-line arms were nivolumab then ipilimumab, or the reverse, randomized 1:1. Maintenance nivolumab came after either treatment sequence.

CDR1 and CDR2 from the germline V gene are MDHEN and SYDVKM. CDR3 size: 15 residues. Germline trimming cut 4 bases from V and 4 bases from J; bases unmatched to any gene: 5. Treatment reported: randomized to nivolumab then ipilimumab (arm A) or the reverse (arm B). Method: immunoSEQ multiplex PCR; TCRdb's copy keeps in-frame clones and lacks some. The sample yields 17,000 or so clones, roughly 71% seen once. This specimen consisted of CD8+ T cells sorted from blood (inferred from file names), obtained from a patient given nivolumab and ipilimumab in sequence. The clonotype originates from a human donor with melanoma. The V and J genes are TRBV28 and TRBJ1-4, with 8 bases identical to TRBD1. This CDR3 is CASSYGTGLNEKLFF. In nucleotides, the CDR3 is TGTGCCAGCAGTTATGGGACAGGTCTTAATGAAAAACTGTTTTTT.